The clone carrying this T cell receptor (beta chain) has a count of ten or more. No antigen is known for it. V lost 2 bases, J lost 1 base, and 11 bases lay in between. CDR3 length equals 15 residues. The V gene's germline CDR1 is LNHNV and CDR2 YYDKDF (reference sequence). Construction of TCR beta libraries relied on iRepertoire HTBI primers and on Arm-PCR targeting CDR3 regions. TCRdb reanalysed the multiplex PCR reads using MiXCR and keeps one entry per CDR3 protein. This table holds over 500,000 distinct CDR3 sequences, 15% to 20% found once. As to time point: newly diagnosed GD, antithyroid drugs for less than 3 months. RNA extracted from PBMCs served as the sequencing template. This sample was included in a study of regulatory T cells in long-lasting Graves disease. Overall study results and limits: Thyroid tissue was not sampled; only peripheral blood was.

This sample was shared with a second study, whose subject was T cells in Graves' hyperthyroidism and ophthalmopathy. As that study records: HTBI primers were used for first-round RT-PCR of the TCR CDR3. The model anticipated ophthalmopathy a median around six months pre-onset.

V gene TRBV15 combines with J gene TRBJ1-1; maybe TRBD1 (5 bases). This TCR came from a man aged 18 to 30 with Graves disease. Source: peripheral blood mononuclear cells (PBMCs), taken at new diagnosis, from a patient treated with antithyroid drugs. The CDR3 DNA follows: TGTGCCACCAGCAGACTCCGGCAGGGGAACACTGAAGCTTTCTTT. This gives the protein CATSRLRQGNTEAFF.